The 3 T cell receptor beta chains listed next were all sequenced from one sample in a study of blood T cell repertoires in COVID-19. Assay used: immunoSEQ multiplex PCR; TCRdb lists only in-frame clones, some missing. The sample has roughly 400,000 clones, just over 90% seen once; the top ten hold 0.8% to 0.9%. The sequencing sample was made of PBMCs or T cells enriched from blood (not recorded which). The source of these receptors is a middle-aged woman who had been exposed to COVID-19.

The chain employs TRBV11-2 and TRBJ1-3, with D maybe TRBD1 (5 bases). V lost 2 bases and J 0 bases, leaving 11 bases between the germline ends. The CDR3 extends over 16 amino acids. Germline V lookup: CDR1 SGHAT, CDR2 FQNNGV. The CDR3 sequence: CASSLTTGGSGNTIYF. The CDR3 coding sequence is TGTGCCAGCAGCTTAACGACGGGGGGCTCTGGAAACACCATATATTTT.

The rearrangement uses TRBV24-1 and TRBJ2-3; D is unresolved. This CDR3 comprises 14 residues. Germline CDR1 reads KGHDR; CDR2 reads SFDVKD. Trimming took 4 bases from V and 8 from J, leaving 15 bases between them. The CDR3 region has the DNA TGTGCCACCAGTGACCCTGGGCCTTTAGGTACGCAGTATTTT. Its protein is CATSDPGPLGTQYF.

The chain uses TRBV5-8 and TRBJ2-7; 10 nucleotides match TRBD1. The germline gives CDR1 SGHTS, CDR2 YDEGEE. V shed 5 bases, J shed 9 bases, and the junction held 11 bases outside the gene matches. This CDR3 region has 14 residues. The CDR3 protein is CASRREGTGVVQYF. The CDR3 DNA reads TGTGCCAGCAGACGGGAAGGGACAGGGGTGGTGCAGTACTTC.